This T cell receptor (beta chain) was sequenced for a study of blood T cell repertoires in COVID-19 (dated by TCRdb to 2018 to 2021). Some background on the complete study: Samples from collaborators originated in the United States, Italy and Spain and spanned both the acute and convalescent phases of COVID-19. The sample metadata nearly always contained a de-identified subject ID, COVID-19 status, age in years and sex. The samples were drawn from the first 160 participants of the ongoing ImmuneRACE study and from 950 to 1,500 subjects provided by 6 global collaborators. The prospective study material was composed of cDNA or gDNA derived from T cells, B-cell-depleted T cells, or PBMCs. A freely available public database, intended as a resource for researchers studying the immune response to SARS-CoV-2, is where the repertoires were released. HLA class I and class II types, where available, came from metadata supplied by the sample provider rather than from assay-based typing. Subjects who had been exposed to COVID-19, were actively infected with it, or had recovered from it provided the deeply sampled blood TCRbeta repertoires that made up the dataset. The paper as a whole reports these results and caveats: The quantity of clinical and demographic metadata differed by source and by participant and was supplied without curation.

TCRbeta CDR3 regions were amplified from genomic DNA by means of the immunoSEQ Assay, a bias-controlled multiplex PCR. As for the authors' bioinformatics: Nucleated cell counts per sample were estimated from amplification of reference gene primers within the assay. To quantify the absolute abundance of each unique TCRbeta CDR3 rearrangement, sequence reads were collapsed and filtered. For each sample, productive Simpson clonality was calculated as the square root of Simpson's diversity index across productive rearrangements. This immuneACCESS table, as held by TCRdb, lists in-frame sequences with V and J called but not all clones. Of the missing ones, under half trace to an unresolved V gene in checked studies; the others have no known cause. That table gives V, J and clone size, and the DNA gave D and trimming. The sample profile shows around 170,000 clones; about 85% of them were found once. Together, the top ten hold about 8% of the sample.

About this clone itself: This clone's antigen is unknown. There are no base qualities to consult, and no much larger clone falls within one base.

Participants in the prospective study were aged about 18 to 89 years, lived in under 30 United States geographic areas, and enrolled through a virtual design. Cohort assignment in the prospective study relied on participant-reported clinical history from a screening survey and a study questionnaire. ImmuneRACE Cohort 3 recovered participants were defined by two consecutive negative NP/OP PCR tests, healthcare professional clearance, or symptom resolution. In the prospective study, mobile phlebotomists collected whole blood, serum and a nasopharyngeal or oropharyngeal swab from each participant. Over a roughly 2-month period, participants in the prospective study had the option of providing additional blood draws and questionnaires. Before DNA extraction, blood samples from the prospective study were shipped at room temperature or frozen. The V end loses 8 bases and the J end loses 6 bases, and a stretch of 20 bases separates them. CDR1 and CDR2 are read off the germline V gene as KGHSH and LQKENI. Reading from cysteine to phenylalanine, the CDR3 counts 14 amino acids. Of all the DNA, just the CDR3 is kept, 42 bases in frame from base 1.

The sample taken for sequencing was PBMCs or T cells enriched from blood (not recorded which). Recombination joined TRBV18 with TRBJ2-7; 6 matching bases give a weak D call of TRBD2. The sequence came from a woman aged 45-65 years who had recovered from COVID-19. The sequence in DNA is TGTGCCAGCACCACGGGGAGGTGGGGTTCCGAGCAGTACTTC. Translation gives CASTTGRWGSEQYF.